These 8 T cell receptor beta chains came from one sample sequenced in a study of blood T cell repertoires in COVID-19. Only in-frame clones appear in the TCRdb table, and some are missing; sequencing was by immunoSEQ multiplex PCR. The sample shows 150,000 or so clones, 85% to 90% of them seen only once. The sequenced sample consisted of peripheral blood. These receptors all come from a man aged 45-65 years with active or convalescent COVID-19.

The genes are TRBV19 and TRBJ1-2; no clear D. The CDR3 runs to 19 residues. Trimming stripped 7 bases from V and 2 bases from J, with 29 bases between. Germline V gene data show CDR1 as LNHDA and CDR2 as SQIVND (reference sequence). The CDR3 spells CASTRSYGYSGRGNYGYTF. The CDR3 nucleotides read TGTGCCAGTACTAGGTCTTACGGTTACTCCGGTAGAGGAAACTATGGCTACACCTTC. The complete variable domain, with remaining parts taken from reference TRBV19 and TRBJ1-2, reads DGGITQSPKYLFRKEGQNVTLSCEQNLNHDAMYWYRQDPGQGLRLIYYSQIVNDFQKGDIAEGYSVSREKKESFPLTVTSAQKNPTAFYLCASTRSYGYSGRGNYGYTFGSGTRLTVV.

The chain joins TRBV7-9 to TRBJ2-3, with 9 bases aligning to TRBD1. The CDR3 has 18 amino acids. The germline CDR1 and CDR2 sequences are SEHNR and FQNEAQ (reference sequence). V dropped 5 bases and J dropped 4; count of bases not matched to a gene: 16. The CDR3, as DNA: TGTGCCAGCAGCCCCATTGGGGACAGGGACGTTACCGCAGATACGCAGTATTTT. Its translation is CASSPIGDRDVTADTQYF.

V and J are TRBV15 and TRBJ2-2, with D possibly being TRBD1 (6 bases). Trimming pared 2 bases from V and 6 bases from J, leaving 7 bases between. In germline, CDR1 is LNHNV, CDR2 YYDKDF (reference sequence). The CDR3 loop spans 13 amino acids. CDR3 amino acids: CATSRQGSGELFF. CDR3 nucleotide sequence: TGTGCCACCAGCAGACAGGGGTCCGGGGAGCTGTTTTTT.

The chain couples TRBV12-5 to TRBJ2-2; TRBD1 agrees at 7 bases. Germline V CDR1 and CDR2: LGHNT, FRNRAP. The CDR3 runs 15 residues. V was clipped by 1 base and J by 7 bases; unmatched bases: 6. Written as DNA, the CDR3 is TGTGCTAGTGGTTTGGAAAGGGGGCGCAACGGGGAGCTGTTTTTT. This sequence encodes CASGLERGRNGELFF.

The chain recombines TRBV2 with TRBJ2-5; the D gene is possibly TRBD1 (5 bases). The germline gives CDR1 SNHLY, CDR2 FYNNEI. The germline V and J ends were trimmed by 2 bases and 1 base, with 8 bases remaining between them. The CDR3 spans 14 residues. The CDR3 sequence: CASSELRGQETQYF. CDR3 coding DNA: TGTGCCAGCAGTGAATTAAGGGGCCAAGAGACCCAGTACTTC.

V is TRBV5-1 and J is TRBJ2-1, with TRBD2 matching 8 bases. V shed 7 bases and J 7 bases; nucleotides not matched to a gene: 7. CDR3 length equals 13 residues. Germline V gives CDR1 SGHRS, CDR2 YFSETQ. As DNA, the CDR3 is TGCGCCAGCGAGAGGACTAGCTCAAATGAGCAGTTCTTC. This sequence encodes CASERTSSNEQFF.

The rearrangement joins TRBV6-5 to TRBJ1-1; maybe TRBD1 (5 bases). The V and J ends lost 5 bases and 11 bases respectively, with 18 bases between them. Germline V lookup: CDR1 MNHEY, CDR2 SVGAGI. The CDR3 is 13 residues long. CDR3 coding DNA: TGTGCCAGCAGTCGGCGAAGACAGTCGGAGGCTTTCTTT. Protein: CASSRRRQSEAFF.

The chain uses TRBV5-4 and TRBJ2-7, with TRBD1 identical over 7 bases. The CDR3 length is 15 residues. The trim removed 4 bases at V and 8 bases at J, leaving 15 bases unmatched. CDR1 and CDR2 from the germline V gene are SGHNT and YYREEE (reference sequence). The CDR3 spells CASSKAGTVLLKQYF. In DNA form, the CDR3 reads TGTGCCAGCAGCAAGGCCGGGACAGTACTACTGAAGCAGTACTTC.